Below, 21 T cell receptor beta chains from the same sample are listed, as sequenced in a study of CD8 T cells in ankylosing spondylitis. No cognate antigen is known for these TCRs. Findings and limits, study-wide: For ankylosing spondylitis blood, a TCR beta motif of about eight highly homologous variants appeared characteristic.

TCRdb processed the 5' RACE reads anew with MiXCR; each CDR3 protein has one entry. The sample holds more than 500,000 distinct CDR3 sequences, roughly 5.2% seen once. The sample comprised blood, either unsorted or a sorted T cell fraction (not recorded which). Receptors were obtained from a male donor with ankylosing spondylitis.

This clonotype was recorded at least ten times. The genes are TRBV4-2 and TRBJ2-7; 11 bases map to TRBD2. Germline loops: CDR1 LGHNA, CDR2 YNFKEQ. V lost 2 bases and J lost 3; bases outside the gene matches: 6. The CDR3 sequence is 16 residues long. The CDR3 nucleotides read TGTGCCAGCAGCCAATCCTCGACTAGCGGGGTCTACGAGCAGTACTTC. Translation gives CASSQSSTSGVYEQYF.

This clonotype was seen only a few times. J is TRBJ2-5 and V is TRBV5-1, with 8 nucleotides matching TRBD1. CDR1 is SGHRS, CDR2 YFSETQ, per germline. CDR3 length: 15 residues. V was pared by 4 bases and J by 5 bases, with 10 bases of the junction left unmatched. The CDR3 DNA sequence: TGCGCCAGCAGCCCTGGACAGGGTTGGATTGAGACCCAGTACTTC. Translating it yields CASSPGQGWIETQYF.

This clonotype was counted many times. The chain employs TRBV7-3 and TRBJ2-1; TRBD2 matches 8 bases. This CDR3 is built from 14 residues. Germline-derived CDR1 and CDR2 are SGHTA and FQGTGA. V shed 5 bases, J shed 3 bases, and the junction held 3 bases outside the gene matches. The CDR3 loop reads CASSTGTSYNEQFF. CDR3 sequence (DNA): TGTGCCAGCAGCACCGGGACTAGCTACAATGAGCAGTTCTTC. Full variable domain (outside the CDR3, taken from reference TRBV7-3 and TRBJ2-1): GAGVSQTPSNKVTEKGKYVELRCDPISGHTALYWYRQSLGQGPEFLIYFQGTGAADDSGLPNDRFFAVRPEGSVSTLKIQRTERGDSAVYLCASSTGTSYNEQFFGPGTRLTVL.

This clonotype was recorded at least ten times. This chain links TRBV9 with TRBJ2-5; 10 bases line up with TRBD2. The CDR3 spans 16 residues. V was clipped by 0 bases and J by 5 bases; unmatched bases: 7. Germline CDR1 SGDLS, CDR2 YYNGEE. The chain's CDR3 is CASSVGGLAAIETQYF. In DNA, the CDR3 is TGTGCCAGCAGCGTAGGAGGACTAGCGGCCATTGAGACCCAGTACTTC.

This clonotype has at least ten counts. V gene TRBV10-3 combines with J gene TRBJ2-7; TRBD1 might be the D (6 bases). V was clipped by 2 bases and J by 0 bases, with 11 bases between them. CDR3 size: 15 residues. CDR1 and CDR2 from the germline V gene are ENHRY and SYGVKD. Here the CDR3 reads CAISERQVNSYEQYF. The CDR3 DNA is TGTGCCATCAGTGAGAGACAGGTAAACTCCTACGAGCAGTACTTC.

This sequence joins TRBV6-5 and TRBJ1-1; a possible D gene is TRBD1 (5 bases). CDR3 size: 14 residues. Germline values: CDR1 MNHEY, CDR2 SVGAGI. V dropped 4 bases and J dropped 8 bases, with 17 bases sitting between them. The CDR3 coding sequence is TGTGCCAGCAGTTCCTATGGACACTCTGGAGAAGCTTTCTTT. As protein: CASSSYGHSGEAFF.

This chain joins TRBV5-6 and TRBJ2-1, with 10 nucleotides matching TRBD1. CDR1 is SGHDT, CDR2 YYEEEE, per germline. The CDR3 consists of 15 residues. Germline trimming cut 3 bases from V and 8 bases from J; bases unmatched to any gene: 8. The CDR3 loop is CASSSRDRGIHEQFF. The CDR3 DNA reads TGTGCCAGCAGCTCCCGGGACAGGGGAATACATGAGCAGTTCTTC.

This clonotype was observed many times. V is TRBV10-3 and J is TRBJ1-5, with TRBD1 as a possible D gene (5 bases). The germline V and J ends were trimmed by 8 bases and 1 base, with 18 bases remaining between them. The length of the CDR3 is 16 residues. Germline V gene lookup returns CDR1 ENHRY and CDR2 SYGVKD. DNA of the CDR3: TGTGCCATCGCCCGGGGGGGGGTCGTGAGCAATCAGCCCCAGCATTTT. Protein product: CAIARGGVVSNQPQHF.

This clonotype showed up just a few times. Here the CDR3 DNA reads TGCGCCAGCAGCTTAACCAGGGTCGGTCTAAACAATGAGCAGTTCTTC. This codes for CASSLTRVGLNNEQFF. The chain recombines TRBV5-1 with TRBJ2-1; D perhaps matches TRBD1 (5 bases). CDR3 size: 16 residues. Per germline, CDR1 SGHRS and CDR2 YFSETQ. Between the trimmed V and J ends, which lost 2 bases and 5 bases, there was a span of 17 bases.

There are many counts of this clonotype. This chain links TRBV7-9 with TRBJ2-2; D is uncertain. V was cut by 1 base and J by 4 bases, with 13 bases left in between. The germline V gene has CDR1 SEHNR and CDR2 FQNEAQ (reference sequence). CDR3 length: 16 amino acids. Here the CDR3 DNA reads TGTGCCAGCAGCTTAGTCTTCGGCGTTGCCACCGGGGAGCTGTTTTTT. Its translation: CASSLVFGVATGELFF.

The genes are TRBV7-3 and TRBJ2-5, with TRBD1 identical over 11 bases. Germline assignment: CDR1 SGHTA and CDR2 FQGTGA. V gave up 5 bases and J gave up 11 bases; unmatched junction bases: 16. CDR3 length: 16 residues. CDR3 loop: CASSRTGGAEVWSQYF. The DNA for the CDR3 is TGTGCCAGCAGCCGGACAGGGGGCGCCGAGGTTTGGAGTCAGTACTTC. Filled out from reference TRBV7-3 and TRBJ2-5, the complete variable domain reads GAGVSQTPSNKVTEKGKYVELRCDPISGHTALYWYRQSLGQGPEFLIYFQGTGAADDSGLPNDRFFAVRPEGSVSTLKIQRTERGDSAVYLCASSRTGGAEVWSQYFGPGTRLLVL.

This clonotype appeared many times. J is TRBJ2-7 and V is TRBV20-1, with TRBD1 identical over 8 bases. The CDR3 extends over 12 amino acids. Per the germline V gene, CDR1 is DFQATT and CDR2 is SNEGSKA (reference sequence). V dropped 5 bases and J dropped 3; count of bases not matched to a gene: 3. CDR3 in amino acids: CSADGTGYEQYF. For the CDR3, the DNA is TGCAGTGCTGATGGGACAGGCTACGAGCAGTACTTC.

Points on this clonotype: The junction departs from the called germline gene at one end, perhaps through a read error. V and J are TRBV12-3 or TRBV12-4 and TRBJ2-3; D possibly corresponds to TRBD2 (6 bases). The CDR3 runs 19 residues. CDR3 region: CASCLRGSSDKGPADTQYF. The DNA for the CDR3 is TGTGCCAGCTGTTTGCGTGGATCTAGCGACAAGGGGCCCGCAGATACGCAGTATTTT.

Many counts were recorded for this clonotype. The rearrangement uses TRBV29-1 and TRBJ2-4; D uncertain. This CDR3 contains 11 residues. V was clipped by 4 bases and J by 9 bases, with 10 bases between them. Germline values: CDR1 SQVTM, CDR2 ANQGSEA. The CDR3 here is CSVATSGIQYF. CDR3 sequence (DNA): TGCAGCGTTGCTACCAGTGGCATTCAGTACTTC. Full variable domain (missing parts from reference TRBV29-1 and TRBJ2-4): SAVISQKPSRDICQRGTSLTIQCQVDSQVTMMFWYRQQPGQSLTLIATANQGSEATYESGFVIDKFPISRPNLTFSTLTVSNMSPEDSSIYLCSVATSGIQYFGAGTRLSVL.

This clonotype was recorded at least ten times. V and J are TRBV12-3 or TRBV12-4 and TRBJ2-5; maybe TRBD1 (5 bases). Trimming left V 10 bases short and J 1 base short, with 10 bases between. This CDR3 spans 12 amino acids. The CDR3 loop is CATQGSQETQYF. In DNA form, the CDR3 reads TGTGCCACCCAGGGATCCCAAGAGACCCAGTACTTC.

This clonotype has a count of ten or more. The chain carries TRBV7-2 and TRBJ2-1; 7 nucleotides align to TRBD2. V shed 2 bases and J 8 bases; nucleotides not matched to a gene: 9. Germline lookup yields CDR1 SGHTA and CDR2 FQGNSA. This CDR3 region has 15 residues. CDR3 nucleotide sequence: TGTGCCAGCAGCTTAAGATCCGGGAGGATGTATGAGCAGTTCTTC. Its protein is CASSLRSGRMYEQFF.

This clonotype was counted once. CDR3 DNA sequence: TGTGCCAGCGGCCTCGGGCTCCTCTACGAGCAGTACTTC. Its protein product is CASGLGLLYEQYF. This sequence joins TRBV5-6 and TRBJ2-7; D not certain. The CDR3 consists of 13 residues. The V end was cut by 7 bases, the J end by 3 bases, with 14 bases between. Germline loops: CDR1 SGHDT, CDR2 YYEEEE.

This clonotype came up many times. DNA of the CDR3: TGTGCCAGCAGTCTTTACCCGGGACAGGGCGTCACTGAAGCTTTCTTT. As protein: CASSLYPGQGVTEAFF. J is TRBJ1-1 and V is TRBV27; 9 bases map to TRBD1. Trimming at V came to 5 bases and at J to 4 bases, leaving 11 bases not matched to a gene. Germline V gene sequence: CDR1 MNHEY, CDR2 SMNVEV (reference sequence). The CDR3 extends over 16 amino acids.

At least ten counts were recorded for this clonotype. The chain combines TRBV15 with TRBJ1-1; D unclear. CDR1 LNHNV and CDR2 YYDKDF come from the germline V gene (reference sequence). This CDR3 region has 13 residues. Trimming removed 8 bases at V and 2 bases at J, with 12 bases between. The CDR3 DNA sequence: TGTGCCACCTTAAGGACGGCCAACACTGAAGCTTTCTTT. It yields the protein CATLRTANTEAFF.

This clonotype has at least ten counts. CDR3 in DNA: TGCAGTGCTAGGGTATGGGCTAGCGGGAACAATGAGCAGTTCTTC. Its translation: CSARVWASGNNEQFF. V is TRBV20-1 and J is TRBJ2-1, with 9 bases aligning to TRBD2. CDR1 DFQATT and CDR2 SNEGSKA come from the germline V gene (reference sequence). V shed 3 bases and J 5 bases; nucleotides not matched to a gene: 8. The CDR3 totals 15 residues.

This chain links TRBV20-1 with TRBJ2-4; possible D gene TRBD1, 6 bases. Looked up from germline, CDR1 is DFQATT and CDR2 is SNEGSKA (reference sequence). This CDR3 is built from 14 residues. V lost 5 bases to trimming and J lost 3 bases, with 14 bases between them. CDR3 in amino acids: CSAPTGIGKNIQYF. DNA for the CDR3: TGCAGTGCTCCAACAGGGATTGGCAAAAACATTCAGTACTTC.